The 5 T cell receptor beta chains given below trace back to one sample, sequenced in a study of blood T cell repertoires in COVID-19. Using immunoSEQ multiplex PCR, the repertoire was profiled, and TCRdb retains in-frame clones only, with some absent. The data hold 50,000 to 75,000 clones, with 90% to 95% observed a single time. The specimen sequenced was peripheral blood. Every receptor here comes from a human donor in a cohort sampled during active COVID-19.

The chain employs TRBV12-3 or TRBV12-4 and TRBJ1-1; 9 bases agree with TRBD1. V lost 2 bases, J lost 11 bases, and 6 bases stayed unmatched. The CDR3 spans 13 residues. This CDR3 is CASSLQQGAIAFF. CDR3 in DNA: TGTGCCAGCAGTTTACAACAGGGGGCGATTGCTTTCTTT.

The chain employs TRBV19 and TRBJ1-1; D may be TRBD1 (6 bases). The CDR3 extends over 13 amino acids. The germline V gene encodes CDR1 LNHDA and CDR2 SQIVND (reference sequence). Trimming pared 6 bases from V and 6 bases from J, leaving 14 bases between. CDR3 protein: CASSPQGKPEAFF. The CDR3, as DNA: TGTGCCAGTAGCCCCCAGGGGAAACCTGAAGCTTTCTTT.

V and J are TRBV9 and TRBJ2-2; weak D call: TRBD1 (6 bases). Trimming pared 4 bases from V and 4 bases from J, leaving 17 bases between. This CDR3 is 16 amino acids long. Per the germline V gene, CDR1 is SGDLS and CDR2 is YYNGEE. The CDR3 reads CASSPRPQGSTGELFF. The CDR3 DNA reads as TGTGCCAGCAGCCCACGTCCACAGGGAAGCACCGGGGAGCTGTTTTTT.

The gene calls are TRBV7-8 and TRBJ2-2, with 11 bases that match TRBD1. The germline V gene has CDR1 SGHVS and CDR2 FQNEAQ. This CDR3 contains 18 residues. With 5 bases clipped from V and 4 bases from J, the junction kept 12 bases outside the gene matches. CDR3 sequence: CASSTPGDRGLITGELFF. CDR3 in DNA: TGTGCCAGCAGCACCCCTGGGGACAGGGGGTTGATCACCGGGGAGCTGTTTTTT.

The chain couples TRBV5-1 to TRBJ2-1; 12 bases line up with TRBD1. This CDR3 has 16 amino acids. The V gene end was trimmed by 4 bases and the J gene end by 2 bases; junction bases not matched to a gene: 4. Germline-derived CDR1 and CDR2 are SGHRS and YFSETQ. This CDR3 reads CASSQGTGGAYNEQFF. The CDR3 DNA follows: TGCGCCAGCAGCCAAGGGACAGGGGGCGCCTACAATGAGCAGTTCTTC. Based on the CDR3 plus reference TRBV5-1 and TRBJ2-1, the full variable domain is KAGVTQTPRYLIKTRGQQVTLSCSPISGHRSVSWYQQTPGQGLQFLFEYFSETQRNKGNFPGRFSGRQFSNSRSEMNVSTLELGDSALYLCASSQGTGGAYNEQFFGPGTRLTVL.